Following are 15 T cell receptor beta chains from one sample sequenced in a study of T cell responses to AZD1222 COVID-19 vaccine. Assay used: immunoSEQ multiplex PCR; TCRdb lists only in-frame clones, some missing. This table has under 150,000 clones, less than 95% appearing once. Here the sequenced sample was peripheral blood, taken on day 0 of AZD1222 vaccination. Every receptor here comes from an adult in good health.

The CDR3 DNA reads TGTGCCAGCAGCGTAACCAGTCCTAGCGGGAAGAATGAGCAGTTCTTC. Translation: CASSVTSPSGKNEQFF. The gene calls are TRBV9 and TRBJ2-1; 9 positions agree with TRBD2. J lost 7 bases, V lost 1 base, and 9 bases had no gene match. Germline lookup yields CDR1 SGDLS and CDR2 YYNGEE. The CDR3 runs to 16 residues.

This clone turned up a few times. This chain links TRBV10-3 with TRBJ2-7; D is possibly TRBD1 (6 bases). V lost 10 bases and J 3 bases, leaving 13 bases between the germline ends. Germline values: CDR1 ENHRY, CDR2 SYGVKD. The CDR3 consists of 12 residues. CDR3 DNA sequence: TGTGCCACCAACCTAGGGGGCTACGAGCAGTACTTC. This sequence encodes CATNLGGYEQYF.

There are a few counts of this clone. V gene TRBV11-2 combines with J gene TRBJ2-1; D gene ambiguous. The CDR3 is 14 residues long. Germline CDR1 SGHAT, CDR2 FQNNGV. Between the trimmed V and J ends, which lost 5 bases and 4 bases, there was a span of 12 bases. Here the CDR3 DNA reads TGTGCCAGCAGCCCCATGCGTCTATACAATGAGCAGTTCTTC. Translating it yields CASSPMRLYNEQFF.

This clone was observed a few times. The chain combines TRBV20-1 with TRBJ2-5; D is unresolved. The CDR3 covers 11 residues. Germline V lookup: CDR1 DFQATT, CDR2 SNEGSKA (reference sequence). V was trimmed by 3 bases and J by 3 bases, leaving 5 bases between them. The CDR3 DNA follows: TGCAGTGCTAGTGGAGAAGAGACCCAGTACTTC. Its protein product is CSASGEETQYF.

The V and J genes are TRBV9 and TRBJ2-1; D unresolved. The germline V gene has CDR1 SGDLS and CDR2 YYNGEE. The CDR3 length is 14 residues. V lost 4 bases to trimming and J lost 5 bases, with 13 bases between them. CDR3 protein: CASSTMDQNNEQFF. CDR3 nucleotide sequence: TGTGCCAGCAGCACCATGGACCAGAACAATGAGCAGTTCTTC.

The gene calls are TRBV19 and TRBJ2-7; 10 bases line up with TRBD2. The germline V gene encodes CDR1 LNHDA and CDR2 SQIVND (reference sequence). The junction had 1 base not matched to a gene; V was cut back by 5 bases and J by 3 bases. The CDR3 is made up of 13 amino acids. CDR3 nucleotides: TGTGCCAGTAGTGCTAGCGGGAGCTACGAGCAGTACTTC. Its protein is CASSASGSYEQYF.

The chain uses TRBV5-1 and TRBJ2-5; a weak D match, TRBD2 (6 bases). The length of the CDR3 is 14 residues. The V end lost 5 bases, the J end lost 5 bases, and 16 bases lay between the germline ends. Germline lookup yields CDR1 SGHRS and CDR2 YFSETQ. The CDR3 DNA follows: TGCGCCAGCAGGAGAGGGGAGGAGGGGGAGACCCAGTACTTC. Translation: CASRRGEEGETQYF.

The rearrangement uses TRBV30 and TRBJ2-1; 13 positions match TRBD2. The CDR3 totals 15 residues. V lost 6 bases and J lost 10; bases outside the gene matches: 12. In germline, CDR1 is GTSNPN, CDR2 SVGIG (reference sequence). CDR3 in DNA: TGTGCCTGCGGGCTCAGAGGGACTAGCGGGGAAGAGCAGTTCTTC. Its translation is CACGLRGTSGEEQFF. The complete variable domain, with remaining parts taken from reference TRBV30 and TRBJ2-1, reads SQTIHQWPATLVQPVGSPLSLECTVEGTSNPNLYWYRQAAGRGLQLLFYSVGIGQISSEVPQNLSASRPQDRQFILSSKKLLLSDSGFYLCACGLRGTSGEEQFFGPGTRLTVL.

Details on this clone: The identical CDR3 is also encoded by other nucleotide sequences in the sample. The chain couples TRBV12-3 or TRBV12-4 to TRBJ1-1; maybe TRBD1 (5 bases). V was cut by 3 bases and J by 5 bases, with 10 bases left in between. The CDR3 has 13 amino acids. The CDR3 spells CASSFQGGTEAFF. The CDR3 nucleotides read TGTGCCAGCAGTTTCCAGGGAGGGACTGAAGCTTTCTTT.

V gene TRBV15 combines with J gene TRBJ2-5, with 10 bases aligning to TRBD1. With V trimmed by 3 bases and J by 2 bases, 0 bases remained unmatched. This CDR3 spans 14 amino acids. Germline CDR1 and CDR2: LNHNV and YYDKDF (reference sequence). The CDR3 loop is CATSRDRGQETQYF. The CDR3 coding sequence is TGTGCCACCAGCAGGGACAGGGGGCAAGAGACCCAGTACTTC.

This rearrangement joins TRBV10-3 to TRBJ1-2; the D gene is possibly TRBD1 (5 bases). CDR1 is ENHRY and CDR2 is SYGVKD in the germline V gene. The CDR3 runs 15 residues. Trimming pared 4 bases from V and 2 bases from J, leaving 14 bases between. CDR3 DNA sequence: TGTGCCATCAGTGCGGCTGGGGCTTCGAACTATGGCTACACCTTC. Protein sequence: CAISAAGASNYGYTF.

The genes are TRBV9 and TRBJ1-3, with D possibly TRBD1 on 6 matching bases. The CDR3 spans 18 residues. Trimming removed 2 bases from V and 0 bases from J, with 18 bases in between. Per germline, CDR1 SGDLS and CDR2 YYNGEE. CDR3 nucleotide sequence: TGTGCCAGCAGCGTGGGAGGGGGACTTTCGTCCTCTGGAAACACCATATATTTT. Residues: CASSVGGGLSSSGNTIYF.

The chain links TRBV7-2 to TRBJ2-1, with D tentatively TRBD2 (5 bases). Trimming removed 4 bases from V and 2 bases from J, with 18 bases in between. CDR1 and CDR2 from the germline V gene are SGHTA and FQGNSA. The CDR3 extends over 17 amino acids. CDR3 in amino acids: CASSSPVARGPYNEQFF. The CDR3, as DNA: TGTGCCAGCAGCTCCCCCGTCGCCCGCGGGCCCTACAATGAGCAGTTCTTC.

J is TRBJ1-2 and V is TRBV6-1; TRBD1 matches 8 bases. From germline, CDR1 is MNHNS and CDR2 SASEGT. The V and J ends lost 4 bases and 3 bases, in that order; junction bases with no gene match: 19. This CDR3 region has 19 residues. In DNA form, the CDR3 reads TGTGCCAGCAGTGGACGAAAGGTCGACAGGGGCCGGTTCGACTATGGCTACACCTTC. It encodes CASSGRKVDRGRFDYGYTF.

This clone is a singleton in its sample. J is TRBJ1-2 and V is TRBV18, with 7 bases fitting TRBD1. Germline trimming cut 4 bases from V and 4 bases from J; bases unmatched to any gene: 3. This CDR3 is 13 amino acids long. Germline V gene lookup returns CDR1 KGHSH and CDR2 LQKENI. CDR3 DNA: TGTGCCAGCTCACTAGACAGGGCCTATGGCTACACCTTC. Its translation is CASSLDRAYGYTF.